This T cell receptor beta chain was identified in a study of monozygotic twins with inflammatory bowel disease. Study-level points and caveats: IBD patients shared fewer clonotypes with others than healthy twins, especially with disease activity.

On this clonotype: The antigen is undetermined.

Germline CDR1 is SGHAT and CDR2 is FQNNGV. The CDR3 has 12 amino acids. TCRdb processed the 5' RACE reads again and assigns one entry to each CDR3 protein, with no DNA. The sample holds just under 45,000 distinct CDR3 sequences. This clonotype was obtained from a human donor with ulcerative colitis or Crohn's disease, or a healthy co-twin of an affected twin (not recorded which). The material sequenced was blood. The rearrangement uses TRBV11-2 and TRBJ1-4. The CDR3 region is CASSHSREKLFF.